This T cell receptor beta chain was recovered during a study of Tregs in tolerant kidney transplant recipients. CDR3 length: 13 amino acids. Germline CDR1 and CDR2: MNHEY and SMNVEV (reference sequence). V gave up 5 bases and J gave up 0 bases, with 7 bases separating them. Measured with immunoSEQ multiplex PCR; TCRdb has only the in-frame clones, and not every one. The sample shows more than 95,000 clones, roughly 92% of them seen only once. Unstimulated regulatory T cells (CD4+CD25+CD127-), CD4+CD25- non-regulatory cells, CD4 and CD8 cells were FACS-sorted from thawed PBMCs. The genes are TRBV27 and TRBJ1-1; no clear D gene. The sequence came from a human donor in good health. The sequenced sample consisted of CD4+ T cells from blood. CDR3 sequence reads: CASSAPMNTEAFF. The CDR3 DNA follows: TGTGCCAGCAGTGCTCCCATGAACACTGAAGCTTTCTTT.